The 10 T cell receptor beta chains reported below all come from one sample, sequenced in a study of blood T cells in healthy people across ages. With a J-beta primer mix and a sample-barcoded 5' primer, a second PCR ran 7 to 11 cycles. TCRdb ran MiXCR on the 5' RACE reads and lists one entry per CDR3 protein. The table shows about 640,000 distinct CDR3 sequences, with approximately 59% occurring only once. The source material was blood. The source of these receptors is a man aged 55 to 70 in good health.

The chain is built from TRBV20-1 and TRBJ2-4, with D maybe TRBD1 (7 bases). CDR3 size: 13 residues. From germline, CDR1 is DFQATT and CDR2 SNEGSKA (reference sequence). V was shortened by 7 bases and J by 6 bases, with 16 bases between the two germline ends. The CDR3 DNA sequence: TGCAGTGGCCAGGGGGGACGGGGAAACATTCAGTACTTC. Residues: CSGQGGRGNIQYF.

This clonotype appeared a single time. Mismatch with germline at one junction end may stem from a read error. The rearrangement links TRBV3-1 to TRBJ1-2, with D uncertain. Germline-derived CDR1 and CDR2 are LGHDT and YNNKEL (reference sequence). The CDR3 sequence is 15 residues long. This CDR3 is CASSQDRSRVHGYTF. The DNA of the CDR3 is TGTGCCAGCAGTCAAGACCGAAGTCGGGTGCATGGCTACACCTTC. Filled out from reference TRBV3-1 and TRBJ1-2, the complete variable domain reads DTAVSQTPKYLVTQMGNDKSIKCEQNLGHDTMYWYKQDSKKFLKIMFSYNNKELIINETVPNRFSPKSPDKAHLNLHINSLELGDSAVYFCASSQDRSRVHGYTFGSGTRLTVV.

This chain joins TRBV2 and TRBJ1-2; 9 positions agree with TRBD1. This CDR3 has 14 amino acids. Germline V gene lookup returns CDR1 SNHLY and CDR2 FYNNEI. Trimming removed 7 bases from V and 3 bases from J; junction bases left unmatched: 6. CDR3 region: CASKEQGADYGYTF. Written as DNA, the CDR3 is TGTGCCAGCAAGGAACAGGGGGCCGACTATGGCTACACCTTC.

The CDR3 here is CSARDPSVYNEQFF. CDR3 DNA: TGCAGTGCTAGAGACCCTTCGGTCTACAATGAGCAGTTCTTC. The chain links TRBV20-1 to TRBJ2-1; D is undetermined. The germline V and J ends were trimmed by 0 bases and 3 bases, with 9 bases remaining between them. Germline V gene data show CDR1 as DFQATT and CDR2 as SNEGSKA (reference sequence). The CDR3 length is 14 residues.

The gene calls are TRBV7-2 and TRBJ2-5; 8 bases fit TRBD2. The CDR3 runs to 13 residues. The V gene end was trimmed by 4 bases and the J gene end by 5 bases; junction bases not matched to a gene: 3. Germline values: CDR1 SGHTA, CDR2 FQGNSA. In DNA, the CDR3 is TGTGCCAGCAGCTCCGGGACTAGGGAGACCCAGTACTTC. It yields the protein CASSSGTRETQYF.

The chain combines TRBV4-2 with TRBJ2-3; TRBD2 agrees at 9 bases. CDR3 length: 19 amino acids. The ends lost 1 base at V and 4 bases at J; junction bases unmatched: 15. The germline V gene has CDR1 LGHNA and CDR2 YNFKEQ. The CDR3 is CASSQGMGGGALVADTQYF. The CDR3 nucleotides read TGTGCCAGCAGCCAAGGAATGGGCGGGGGGGCGCTAGTCGCAGATACGCAGTATTTT.

V usage is TRBV29-1 and J usage is TRBJ2-3; 9 bases match TRBD1. From germline, CDR1 is SQVTM and CDR2 ANQGSEA. This CDR3 contains 12 residues. The V gene end was trimmed by 7 bases and the J gene end by 6 bases; junction bases not matched to a gene: 5. This CDR3 is CSGRTGEDTQYF. The DNA for the CDR3 is TGCAGCGGCCGGACAGGGGAGGATACGCAGTATTTT.

This clonotype has more than one count but fewer than ten. The chain has TRBV4-2 and TRBJ2-1; the D is unclear. The V end was cut by 1 base, the J end by 2 bases, with 15 bases between. The CDR3 runs to 17 residues. In germline, CDR1 is LGHNA, CDR2 YNFKEQ. This CDR3 is CASSQAASYLTYNEQFF. The CDR3 nucleotides read TGTGCCAGCAGCCAAGCGGCCAGCTACCTCACCTACAATGAGCAGTTCTTC.

This clonotype came up once. The rearrangement uses TRBV5-1 and TRBJ1-6, with D maybe TRBD1 (5 bases). The CDR3 consists of 14 residues. Germline assignment: CDR1 SGHRS and CDR2 YFSETQ. Trimming took off 3 bases at V and 5 bases at J, with 9 bases between the two ends. The CDR3 loop is CASSYDSNNSPLHF. DNA of the CDR3: TGCGCCAGCAGCTACGACAGCAATAATTCACCCCTCCACTTT.

The chain recombines TRBV29-1 with TRBJ2-1; 9 bases line up with TRBD2. The CDR3 runs 14 residues. Germline loops: CDR1 SQVTM, CDR2 ANQGSEA. The CDR3 loop reads CSVATSGSYNEQFF. The CDR3 bases are TGCAGTGTCGCGACTAGCGGCTCCTACAATGAGCAGTTCTTC.